Shown below are 9 T cell receptor beta chains from a single sample sequenced in a study of blood T cells in healthy people across ages. Through a sample-barcoded 5' primer and a J-beta primer mix, a second PCR was run for roughly 6 to 11 cycles. One entry per CDR3 protein results from TCRdb running MiXCR on the 5' RACE reads. Of 1.5 million to 2 million distinct CDR3 sequences in the sample, around 40% are singletons; the top ten hold roughly 23%. Sequencing used blood. The receptors derive from a human donor in good health.

This clonotype has more than one count but fewer than ten. The CDR3 does not close with the conserved phenylalanine or tryptophan, likely indicating a read error. The chain combines TRBV13 with TRBJ1-6, with TRBD1 identical over 8 bases. CDR1 and CDR2 from the germline V gene are PRHDT and FYEKMQ (reference sequence). The trim removed 4 bases at V and 7 bases at J, leaving 6 bases unmatched. This CDR3 is 15 amino acids long. CDR3 coding DNA: TGTGCCAGCAGCTCCCGACAGGGGAGAAATTCACCCCTCCACTTG. It is translated as CASSSRQGRNSPLHL.

The table lists this clonotype with a few counts. J is TRBJ1-1 and V is TRBV12-3 or TRBV12-4; 7 bases are a match to TRBD1. The CDR3 length is 14 residues. J gave up 5 bases and V 5 bases, and 8 bases lay outside the gene matches. CDR3 sequence: CASSTDRVGTEAFF. CDR3 bases: TGTGCCAGCAGTACTGACAGGGTCGGTACTGAAGCTTTCTTT.

This clonotype has a handful of counts. The V and J genes are TRBV2 and TRBJ1-4; 8 bases fit TRBD1. The germline V gene has CDR1 SNHLY and CDR2 FYNNEI. J gave up 3 bases and V 1 base, and 4 bases lay outside the gene matches. The CDR3 has 16 residues. This CDR3 reads CASSEGGTGPNEKLFF. In DNA form, the CDR3 reads TGTGCCAGCAGTGAAGGGGGGACAGGACCTAATGAAAAACTGTTTTTT.

The gene calls are TRBV12-3 or TRBV12-4 and TRBJ2-5, with D perhaps TRBD1 or TRBD2 (5 bases each). Trimming took off 6 bases at V and 5 bases at J, with 19 bases between the two ends. The CDR3 covers 15 residues. DNA of the CDR3: TGTGCCAGCAGATCCGGGGCCCATAAGAGGGAGACCCAGTACTTC. Amino acids: CASRSGAHKRETQYF.

As regards this clonotype: A much larger clone differs by one base, so this may be a read error. The V gene is TRBV20-1, the J gene TRBJ2-3, with TRBD2 as a possible D gene (6 bases). Germline V gene sequence: CDR1 DFQATT, CDR2 SNEGSKA (reference sequence). CDR3 length: 23 residues. CDR3 coding DNA: TGCAGTGCTCCCTTTCAGGGCGGAAGTTTAGCGGCCCACCAAATATCTAGCACAGATACGCGGTATTTT. It is translated as CSAPFQGGSLAAHQISSTDTRYF.

This clonotype was recorded many times. The DNA for the CDR3 is TGTGCCAGCAGCTTATTCGCAGGGGAAGATGGAGGCTACACCTTC. Protein: CASSLFAGEDGGYTF. The gene calls are TRBV7-3 and TRBJ1-2, with a tentative D call TRBD1 (6 bases). Germline CDR1 SGHTA, CDR2 FQGTGA. With 2 bases removed from V and 8 bases from J, the gap between germline ends came to 18 bases. The CDR3 covers 15 residues.

The chain couples TRBV5-1 to TRBJ2-4; TRBD1 or TRBD2 may be the D gene (6 bases each). This CDR3 contains 15 residues. Germline V lookup: CDR1 SGHRS, CDR2 YFSETQ. Trimming cost V 2 bases and J 7 bases, with 16 bases left between them. CDR3 protein: CASSFHEGGTNIQYF. The CDR3 DNA reads as TGCGCCAGCAGCTTCCACGAGGGGGGCACCAACATTCAGTACTTC.

This chain joins TRBV4-3 and TRBJ2-7; D uncertain. V was shortened by 2 bases and J by 1 base, with 9 bases between the two germline ends. The CDR3 consists of 14 residues. Germline CDR1 and CDR2: LGHNA and YSLEER. The CDR3: CASSQTTVSYEQYF. The DNA for the CDR3 is TGCGCCAGCAGCCAAACAACAGTTTCCTACGAGCAGTACTTC.

The J gene is TRBJ2-1, the V gene TRBV10-3; a possible D gene is TRBD1 (6 bases). CDR1 ENHRY and CDR2 SYGVKD come from the germline V gene. The CDR3 has 14 residues. V was cut by 5 bases and J by 1 base, with 9 bases left in between. Here the CDR3 reads CAISLQGSYNEQFF. The CDR3 DNA follows: TGTGCCATCAGTTTACAGGGTTCCTACAATGAGCAGTTCTTC.